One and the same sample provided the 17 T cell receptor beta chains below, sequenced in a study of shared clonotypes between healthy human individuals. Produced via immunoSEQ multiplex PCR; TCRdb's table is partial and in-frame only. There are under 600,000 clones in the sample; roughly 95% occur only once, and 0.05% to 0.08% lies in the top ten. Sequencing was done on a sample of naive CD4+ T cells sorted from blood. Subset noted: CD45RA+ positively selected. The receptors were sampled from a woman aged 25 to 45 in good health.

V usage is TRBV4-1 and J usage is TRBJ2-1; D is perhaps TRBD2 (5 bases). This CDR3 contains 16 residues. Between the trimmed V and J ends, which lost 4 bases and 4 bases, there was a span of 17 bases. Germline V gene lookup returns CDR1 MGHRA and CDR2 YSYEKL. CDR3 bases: TGCGCCAGCAGCCCCCTCCAGGACTCCCGGTACAATGAGCAGTTCTTC. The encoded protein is CASSPLQDSRYNEQFF.

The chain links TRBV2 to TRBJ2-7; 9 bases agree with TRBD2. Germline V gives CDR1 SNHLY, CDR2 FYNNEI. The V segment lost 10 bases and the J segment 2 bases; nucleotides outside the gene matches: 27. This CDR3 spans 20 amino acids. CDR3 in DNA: TGTGCCATCCGGCCTAGCGGGATCCCCTTCCTCCGATTTAGCCCCTACGAGCAGTACTTC. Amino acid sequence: CAIRPSGIPFLRFSPYEQYF.

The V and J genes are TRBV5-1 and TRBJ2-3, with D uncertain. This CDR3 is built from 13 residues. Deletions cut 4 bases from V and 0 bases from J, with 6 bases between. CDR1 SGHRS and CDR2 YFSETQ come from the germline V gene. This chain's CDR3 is CASSAPSTDTQYF. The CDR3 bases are TGCGCCAGCAGCGCCCCTAGCACAGATACGCAGTATTTT.

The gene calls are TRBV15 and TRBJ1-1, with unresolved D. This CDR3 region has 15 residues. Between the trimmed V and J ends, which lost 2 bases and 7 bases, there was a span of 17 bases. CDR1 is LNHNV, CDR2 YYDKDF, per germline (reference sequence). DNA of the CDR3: TGTGCCACCAGCAGAAGTTTTGGGAGAAGAGGTGAAGCTTTCTTT. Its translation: CATSRSFGRRGEAFF.

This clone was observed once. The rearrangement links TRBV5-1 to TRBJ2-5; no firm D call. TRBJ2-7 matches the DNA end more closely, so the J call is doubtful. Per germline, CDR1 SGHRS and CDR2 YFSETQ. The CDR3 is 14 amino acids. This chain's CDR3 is CASSLWSEGYEQYF. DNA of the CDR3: TGCGCCAGCAGCTTGTGGTCCGAAGGCTACGAGCAGTACTTC.

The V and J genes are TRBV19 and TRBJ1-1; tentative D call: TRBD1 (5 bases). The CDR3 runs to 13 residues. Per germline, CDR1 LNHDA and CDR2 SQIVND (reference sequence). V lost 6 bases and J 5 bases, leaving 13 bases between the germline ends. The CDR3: CASRITGSTEAFF. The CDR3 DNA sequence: TGTGCCAGTAGAATAACAGGCTCAACTGAAGCTTTCTTT.

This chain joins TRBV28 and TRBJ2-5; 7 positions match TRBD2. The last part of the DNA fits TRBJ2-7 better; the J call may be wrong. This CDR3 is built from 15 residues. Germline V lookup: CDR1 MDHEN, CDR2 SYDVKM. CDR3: CASSSLAVVSYEQYF. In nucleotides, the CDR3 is TGTGCCAGCAGTTCGCTAGCGGTTGTCTCCTACGAGCAGTACTTC.

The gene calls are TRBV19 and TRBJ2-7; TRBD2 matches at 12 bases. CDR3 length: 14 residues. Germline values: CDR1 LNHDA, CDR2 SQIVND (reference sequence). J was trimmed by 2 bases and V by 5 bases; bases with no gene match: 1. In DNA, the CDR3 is TGTGCCAGTAGTCTAGCGGGAGGGCCCTACGAGCAGTACTTC. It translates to CASSLAGGPYEQYF.

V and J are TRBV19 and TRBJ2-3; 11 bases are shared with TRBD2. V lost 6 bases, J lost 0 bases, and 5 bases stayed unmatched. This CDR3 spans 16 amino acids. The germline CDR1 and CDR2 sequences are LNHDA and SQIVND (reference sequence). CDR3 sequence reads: CASSPTSGTSTDTQYF. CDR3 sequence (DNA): TGTGCCAGTAGCCCGACTAGCGGGACTAGCACAGATACGCAGTATTTT.

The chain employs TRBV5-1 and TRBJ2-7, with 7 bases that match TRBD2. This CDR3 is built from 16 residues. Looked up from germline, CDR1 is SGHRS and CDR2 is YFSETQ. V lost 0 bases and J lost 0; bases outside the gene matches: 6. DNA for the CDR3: TGCGCCAGCAGCTTGGTAGAGGGCGGGAGCTCCTACGAGCAGTACTTC. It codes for CASSLVEGGSSYEQYF. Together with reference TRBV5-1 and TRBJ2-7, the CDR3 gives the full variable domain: KAGVTQTPRYLIKTRGQQVTLSCSPISGHRSVSWYQQTPGQGLQFLFEYFSETQRNKGNFPGRFSGRQFSNSRSEMNVSTLELGDSALYLCASSLVEGGSSYEQYFGPGTRLTVT.

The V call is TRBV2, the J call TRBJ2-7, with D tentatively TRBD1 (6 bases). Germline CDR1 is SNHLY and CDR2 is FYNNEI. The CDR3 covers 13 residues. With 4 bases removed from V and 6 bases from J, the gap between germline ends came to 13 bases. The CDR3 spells CASSALPRGEQYF. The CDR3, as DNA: TGTGCCAGCAGTGCCCTCCCCAGGGGCGAGCAGTACTTC.

In nucleotides, the CDR3 is TGCGCCAGCAGCTTGGCGGACAGGGAAGACGCAGATACGCAGTATTTT. Translated, it gives CASSLADREDADTQYF. The gene calls are TRBV5-1 and TRBJ2-3, with 8 positions matching TRBD1. With 0 bases clipped from V and 4 bases from J, the junction kept 7 bases outside the gene matches. Per the germline V gene, CDR1 is SGHRS and CDR2 is YFSETQ. This CDR3 comprises 16 residues.

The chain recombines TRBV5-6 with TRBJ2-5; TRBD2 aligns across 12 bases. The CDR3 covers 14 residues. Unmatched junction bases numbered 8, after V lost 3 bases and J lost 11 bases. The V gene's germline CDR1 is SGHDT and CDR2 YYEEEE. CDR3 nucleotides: TGTGCCAGCAGCTCCCTCAGACTAGCGGGAGAGCAGTACTTC. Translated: CASSSLRLAGEQYF.

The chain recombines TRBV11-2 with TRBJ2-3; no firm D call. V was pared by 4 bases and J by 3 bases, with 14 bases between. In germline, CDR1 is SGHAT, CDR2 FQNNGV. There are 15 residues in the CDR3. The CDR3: CASSSQSKGTDTQYF. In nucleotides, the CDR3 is TGTGCCAGCAGCTCTCAATCGAAAGGAACAGATACGCAGTATTTT.

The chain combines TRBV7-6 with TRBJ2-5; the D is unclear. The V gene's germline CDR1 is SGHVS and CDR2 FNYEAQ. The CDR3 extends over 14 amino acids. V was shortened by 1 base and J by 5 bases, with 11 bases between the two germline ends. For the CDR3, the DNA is TGTGCCAGCAGCTTAGTGGGGTATAGGGAGACCCAGTACTTC. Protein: CASSLVGYRETQYF.

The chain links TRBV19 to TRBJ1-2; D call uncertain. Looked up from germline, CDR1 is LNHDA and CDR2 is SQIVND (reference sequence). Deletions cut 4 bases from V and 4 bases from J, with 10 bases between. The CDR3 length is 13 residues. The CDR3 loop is CASSNPGGYGYTF. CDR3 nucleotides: TGTGCCAGTAGTAACCCCGGAGGCTATGGCTACACCTTC. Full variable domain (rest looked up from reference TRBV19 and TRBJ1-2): DGGITQSPKYLFRKEGQNVTLSCEQNLNHDAMYWYRQDPGQGLRLIYYSQIVNDFQKGDIAEGYSVSREKKESFPLTVTSAQKNPTAFYLCASSNPGGYGYTFGSGTRLTVV.

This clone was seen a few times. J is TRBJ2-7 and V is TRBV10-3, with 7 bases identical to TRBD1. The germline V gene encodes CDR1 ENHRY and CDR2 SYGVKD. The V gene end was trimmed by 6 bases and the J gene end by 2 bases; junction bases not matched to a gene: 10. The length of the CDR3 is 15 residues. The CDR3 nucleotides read TGTGCCATCAGCCCCGCCGGGACAGCCACCTACGAGCAGTACTTC. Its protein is CAISPAGTATYEQYF.